The present entry profiles one T cell receptor (beta chain) with its context. Its specificity is unknown. This sample was taken from a study of PD-L1 blockade in urothelial cancer. Study context: Most patients, about 85% of the roughly 29, were males with bladder-origin cancer. Findings and caveats of the study: Tumor-linked clones in blood grew more by 3 weeks in durable-benefit patients.

Every PCR received spiked-in synthetic TCR analog templates. Produced via immunoSEQ multiplex PCR; TCRdb's table is partial and in-frame only. The table includes some 100,000 clones, about 89% detected once. Sequencing was performed on PBMCs, taken around atezolizumab (anti-PD-L1) treatment. The TCR sequence derives from a woman older than 75 with urothelial cancer.

The CDR3, as DNA: TGTGCCAGCAGCGTGGCGGGGGCAACTAATGAAAAACTGTTTTTT. This codes for CASSVAGATNEKLFF. V gene TRBV5-5 combines with J gene TRBJ1-4; TRBD1 might be the D (5 bases). Germline V gene lookup returns CDR1 SGHKS and CDR2 YYEKEE (reference sequence). This CDR3 contains 15 residues. V was cut by 4 bases and J by 0 bases, with 10 bases left in between.